This T cell receptor beta chain stems from a study of STAT3 mutations in large granular lymphocyte leukemia. Turning to the study itself: Among longitudinally sequenced T-LGLL patients, roughly half had canonical activating STAT3 mutations detected.

Overall study results and limits: Every T-cell large granular lymphocyte leukemia patient had at least one immunodominant TCR beta clonotype. Some patients had persisting codominant clonotypes that could mask small clones. Clonal expansion was inferred from other time points because no sample existed at each clone's first appearance.

Assay: immunoSEQ multiplex PCR; the TCRdb copy retains only in-frame clones and omits some. Among under 9,500 clones listed, roughly 91% were seen once. Comment on this clone: Its antigen is undetermined.

Germline loops: CDR1 SGHRS, CDR2 YFSETQ. The V and J ends lost 5 bases and 0 bases respectively, with 15 bases between them. The CDR3 spans 15 residues. This TCR came from a man aged 45 to 65 with T-cell large granular lymphocyte leukemia. Some clones in this sample may be carry-over from other donors' samples. Material: peripheral blood mononuclear cells. J is TRBJ2-7 and V is TRBV5-1; D tentatively reads TRBD1 or TRBD2 (5 bases each). CDR3 region: CASRQVRDLSYEQYF. The CDR3 bases are TGCGCCAGCAGACAAGTCCGGGACCTCTCCTACGAGCAGTACTTC.